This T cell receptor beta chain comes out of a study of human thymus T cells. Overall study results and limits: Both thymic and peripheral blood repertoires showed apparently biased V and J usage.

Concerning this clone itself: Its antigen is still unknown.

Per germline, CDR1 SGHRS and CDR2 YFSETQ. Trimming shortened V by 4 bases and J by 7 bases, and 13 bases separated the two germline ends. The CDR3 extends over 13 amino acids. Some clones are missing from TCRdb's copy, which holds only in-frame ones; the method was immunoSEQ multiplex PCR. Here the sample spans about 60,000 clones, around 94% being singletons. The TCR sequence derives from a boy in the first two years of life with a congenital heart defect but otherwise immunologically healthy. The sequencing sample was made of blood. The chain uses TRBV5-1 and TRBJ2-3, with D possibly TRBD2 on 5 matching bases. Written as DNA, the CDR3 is TGCGCCAGCAGCCCTCCGACTAAGAATACGCAGTATTTT. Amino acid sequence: CASSPPTKNTQYF.